The sequence of this T cell receptor beta chain was determined in a study of blood T cell repertoires in COVID-19. Libraries were prepared by immunoSEQ multiplex PCR; TCRdb keeps only in-frame clonotypes and omits some of them. The table shows roughly 160,000 clones, with approximately 83% occurring only once. The germline CDR1 and CDR2 sequences are LNHDA and SQIVND (reference sequence). V shed 5 bases and J shed 3 bases, with 10 bases lying between them. The CDR3 length is 14 residues. The chain employs TRBV19 and TRBJ2-2; D is ambiguous. The origin of this receptor is a woman in her fifties or sixties who had recovered from COVID-19. Sequencing input: PBMCs or T cells enriched from blood (not recorded which). The CDR3 DNA is TGTGCCAGTAGTCCTCCCCGGGACACCGGGGAGCTGTTTTTT. Amino acids: CASSPPRDTGELFF. The full variable domain, rest sourced from reference TRBV19 and TRBJ2-2, is DGGITQSPKYLFRKEGQNVTLSCEQNLNHDAMYWYRQDPGQGLRLIYYSQIVNDFQKGDIAEGYSVSREKKESFPLTVTSAQKNPTAFYLCASSPPRDTGELFFGEGSRLTVL.